This is a list of T cell receptor beta chains from one sample in a study of cytomegalovirus exposure and HLA in healthy donors. Clones were read by immunoSEQ multiplex PCR, and TCRdb kept only the in-frame ones, dropping some. This sample yields 160,000 or so clones, of which roughly 80% are seen a single time; 1% to 1.5% belongs to the top ten. Specimen: PBMCs. These receptors all come from a man aged 50 or older in good health and CMV-seropositive. CDR3s include the opening cysteine and the closing phenylalanine or tryptophan. Each record gives: CDR3 protein, CDR3 DNA, V gene, J gene, D gene, clone size. A D gene is named only where the DNA matches it firmly. Clone size is given for some rows only: seen once, a few or many times, or a class if the clone is expanded.

CDR3 protein: CATKHVRDRGYNSPLHF
CDR3 DNA: TGTGCCACCAAGCACGTACGGGACAGGGGTTATAATTCACCCCTCCACTTT
V gene: TRBV27
J gene: TRBJ1-6
D gene: TRBD1
clone size: .

CDR3 protein: CASSSVRGGGALGTDTQYF
CDR3 DNA: TGTGCCAGCAGCTCGGTTCGGGGCGGGGGGGCCTTGGGCACAGATACGCAGTATTTT
V gene: TRBV11-2
J gene: TRBJ2-3
D gene: TRBD2
clone size: .

CDR3 protein: CASSPDGGSGANVLTF
CDR3 DNA: TGTGCCAGCAGCCCAGACGGGGGCTCTGGGGCCAACGTCCTGACTTTC
V gene: TRBV7-6
J gene: TRBJ2-6
D gene: .
clone size: .

CDR3 protein: CASSREGVRADTQYF
CDR3 DNA: TGTGCCAGCTCACGCGAGGGGGTTCGGGCAGATACGCAGTATTTT
V gene: TRBV28
J gene: TRBJ2-3
D gene: .
clone size: .

CDR3 protein: CASSLGGTDTQYF
CDR3 DNA: TGTGCCAGCAGCTTAGGCGGGACAGATACGCAGTATTTT
V gene: TRBV11-3
J gene: TRBJ2-3
D gene: .
clone size: .

CDR3 protein: CASSYPAGVYGYTF
CDR3 DNA: TGTGCCAGCAGTTACCCCGCAGGGGTCTATGGCTACACCTTC
V gene: TRBV6-5
J gene: TRBJ1-2
D gene: .
clone size: .

CDR3 protein: CATRQGEYGYTF
CDR3 DNA: TGCGCCACAAGACAAGGTGAATATGGCTACACCTTC
V gene: TRBV4-1
J gene: TRBJ1-2
D gene: .
clone size: .

CDR3 protein: CSAATGLATEQYF
CDR3 DNA: TGCAGCGCTGCTACTGGACTAGCGACCGAGCAGTACTTC
V gene: TRBV29-1
J gene: TRBJ2-7
D gene: TRBD2
clone size: .

CDR3 protein: CASSPPGAGGSYNEQFF
CDR3 DNA: TGCGCCAGCAGCCCACCCGGGGCGGGGGGCAGCTACAATGAGCAGTTCTTC
V gene: TRBV5-1
J gene: TRBJ2-1
D gene: TRBD2
clone size: once

CDR3 protein: CASSYSRVYNEQFF
CDR3 DNA: TGTGCCAGCAGTTACTCCCGGGTTTACAATGAGCAGTTCTTC
V gene: TRBV6-5
J gene: TRBJ2-1
D gene: .
clone size: .

CDR3 protein: CASSLGTSGSETQYF
CDR3 DNA: TGTGCCAGCAGCCTAGGGACTAGCGGGAGTGAGACCCAGTACTTC
V gene: TRBV7-2
J gene: TRBJ2-5
D gene: TRBD2
clone size: .

CDR3 protein: CASSPDRGGTEAFF
CDR3 DNA: TGTGCCAGCAGCCCGGACAGGGGTGGCACTGAAGCTTTCTTT
V gene: TRBV6-1
J gene: TRBJ1-1
D gene: TRBD1
clone size: .

CDR3 protein: CASSVQALSSYNEQFF
CDR3 DNA: TGTGCCAGCAGCGTCCAGGCCTTGAGCTCCTACAATGAGCAGTTCTTC
V gene: TRBV7-2
J gene: TRBJ2-1
D gene: .
clone size: .

CDR3 protein: CASSSQGLAGETQYF
CDR3 DNA: TGTGCCAGCAGCTCCCAGGGACTAGCTGGGGAGACCCAGTACTTC
V gene: TRBV7-3
J gene: TRBJ2-5
D gene: TRBD2
clone size: .

CDR3 protein: CASSPPRDRRSYEQYF
CDR3 DNA: TGTGCCAGCAGTCCGCCACGGGACAGGCGAAGCTACGAGCAGTACTTC
V gene: TRBV11-1
J gene: TRBJ2-7
D gene: TRBD1
clone size: once

CDR3 protein: CASSFGQGADTQYF
CDR3 DNA: TGTGCCAGCAGCTTTGGACAGGGGGCAGATACGCAGTATTTT
V gene: TRBV7-9
J gene: TRBJ2-3
D gene: TRBD1
clone size: .

CDR3 protein: CASSLAGLSSYEQYF
CDR3 DNA: TGTGCCAGCAGCTTGGCTGGTCTCAGCTCCTACGAGCAGTACTTC
V gene: TRBV5-4
J gene: TRBJ2-7
D gene: .
clone size: .

CDR3 protein: CASSFKGLNTEAFF
CDR3 DNA: TGCGCCAGCAGCTTCAAGGGACTCAACACTGAAGCTTTCTTT
V gene: TRBV5-1
J gene: TRBJ1-1
D gene: .
clone size: .

CDR3 protein: CASSESQRLYTIYF
CDR3 DNA: TGTGCCAGCAGTGAAAGCCAGAGGTTGTACACCATATATTTT
V gene: TRBV2
J gene: TRBJ1-3
D gene: .
clone size: once

CDR3 protein: CASSSGQLGEQYF
CDR3 DNA: TGTGCCAGCAGTTCAGGGCAGTTGGGAGAGCAGTACTTC
V gene: TRBV27
J gene: TRBJ2-7
D gene: .
clone size: .

CDR3 protein: CAIRGTGTYNSPLHF
CDR3 DNA: TGTGCCATCAGGGGGACAGGTACCTATAATTCACCCCTCCACTTT
V gene: TRBV10-3
J gene: TRBJ1-6
D gene: TRBD1
clone size: .

CDR3 protein: CASSVGQIATNEKLFF
CDR3 DNA: TGTGCCAGTAGTGTAGGACAGATTGCAACTAATGAAAAACTGTTTTTT
V gene: TRBV19
J gene: TRBJ1-4
D gene: .
clone size: .

CDR3 protein: CASRSGLSSYNEQFF
CDR3 DNA: TGTGCCAGCAGGTCGGGACTTAGCTCCTACAATGAGCAGTTCTTC
V gene: TRBV5-6
J gene: TRBJ2-1
D gene: .
clone size: .

CDR3 protein: CASSVQIVDEQFF
CDR3 DNA: TGTGCCAGCAGCGTTCAGATTGTTGATGAGCAGTTCTTC
V gene: TRBV9
J gene: TRBJ2-1
D gene: .
clone size: .

CDR3 protein: CASSVNGVSYNEQFF
CDR3 DNA: TGTGCCAGCAGTGTGAACGGGGTATCCTACAATGAGCAGTTCTTC
V gene: TRBV6-4
J gene: TRBJ2-1
D gene: .
clone size: .

CDR3 protein: CASSYRMASYEQYF
CDR3 DNA: TGTGCCAGCAGTTACAGAATGGCCTCCTACGAGCAGTACTTC
V gene: TRBV6-5
J gene: TRBJ2-7
D gene: .
clone size: .

CDR3 protein: CASSPRDTRRRTF
CDR3 DNA: TGTGCCAGCAGCCCCCGGGACACTCGCCGCCGCACCTTC
V gene: TRBV6-5
J gene: TRBJ1-2
D gene: .
clone size: .

CDR3 protein: CASSGRLAGVLDTQYF
CDR3 DNA: TGTGCCAGCAGTGGTCGGCTAGCGGGAGTGTTAGATACGCAGTATTTT
V gene: TRBV6-1
J gene: TRBJ2-3
D gene: TRBD2
clone size: .

CDR3 protein: CASSLGGSVNTEAFF
CDR3 DNA: TGCGCCAGCAGCTTGGGGGGCAGCGTAAACACTGAAGCTTTCTTT
V gene: TRBV5-1
J gene: TRBJ1-1
D gene: .
clone size: .

CDR3 protein: CASSGAGVGEQYF
CDR3 DNA: TGTGCCAGCAGCGGCGCGGGTGTTGGCGAGCAGTACTTC
V gene: TRBV11-3
J gene: TRBJ2-7
D gene: .
clone size: .

CDR3 protein: CASSRATGTGNTEAFF
CDR3 DNA: TGCGCCAGCAGCCGAGCTACCGGGACAGGAAACACTGAAGCTTTCTTT
V gene: TRBV5-1
J gene: TRBJ1-1
D gene: TRBD1
clone size: .

CDR3 protein: CASSLPDREQFF
CDR3 DNA: TGTGCCAGCAGTTTACCTGACAGGGAGCAGTTCTTC
V gene: TRBV27
J gene: TRBJ2-1
D gene: .
clone size: .

CDR3 protein: CASIPQGTTEAFF
CDR3 DNA: TGTGCCAGCATTCCACAGGGGACCACTGAAGCTTTCTTT
V gene: TRBV6-5
J gene: TRBJ1-1
D gene: TRBD1
clone size: .

CDR3 protein: CASSLRGTGRTETQYF
CDR3 DNA: TGTGCCAGCAGCTTGAGGGGGACAGGGCGGACAGAGACCCAGTACTTC
V gene: TRBV5-6
J gene: TRBJ2-5
D gene: TRBD1
clone size: .

CDR3 protein: CASSILAGENEQFF
CDR3 DNA: TGTGCCAGTAGTATCCTAGCGGGGGAGAATGAGCAGTTCTTC
V gene: TRBV19
J gene: TRBJ2-1
D gene: TRBD2
clone size: .

CDR3 protein: CASSQGAGETYNEQFF
CDR3 DNA: TGTGCCAGCAGCCAAGGGGCGGGAGAAACCTACAATGAGCAGTTCTTC
V gene: TRBV4-2
J gene: TRBJ2-1
D gene: TRBD2
clone size: .

CDR3 protein: CASSVQTGNQETQYF
CDR3 DNA: TGTGCCAGCAGCGTACAGACAGGGAACCAAGAGACCCAGTACTTC
V gene: TRBV9
J gene: TRBJ2-5
D gene: TRBD1
clone size: .

CDR3 protein: CASSVEQGEAYGYTF
CDR3 DNA: TGTGCCAGCAGCGTAGAACAGGGAGAAGCGTATGGCTACACCTTC
V gene: TRBV9
J gene: TRBJ1-2
D gene: .
clone size: .

CDR3 protein: CASSMGPVGQPQHF
CDR3 DNA: TGTGCCAGTAGTATGGGCCCGGTGGGTCAGCCCCAGCATTTT
V gene: TRBV19
J gene: TRBJ1-5
D gene: .
clone size: .

CDR3 protein: CAGRAGGRSDTQYF
CDR3 DNA: TGTGCCGGGAGGGCGGGGGGGCGTTCAGATACGCAGTATTTT
V gene: TRBV2
J gene: TRBJ2-3
D gene: TRBD2
clone size: .